This T cell receptor (beta chain) originates from a study of T cell responses to AZD1222 COVID-19 vaccine. V was pared by 0 bases and J by 1 base, with 7 bases between. The CDR3 is 14 residues long. Germline V lookup: CDR1 SGHTS, CDR2 YDEGEE. Whole-study findings and limits: Donors in the cohort were predominantly white British and more often female, and clonal diversity was possibly underestimated. Only 5 to 7 individuals given AZD1222 were seropositive at baseline. All repertoire sampling was performed exclusively after the peak T cell response.

Only in-frame clones appear in the TCRdb table, and some are missing; sequencing was by immunoSEQ multiplex PCR. This table has some 170,000 clones, 70% to 90% appearing once. Note on this clone: No antigen is known for it.

Source: peripheral blood, taken on day 0 of AZD1222 vaccination. This clonotype was sampled from an adult in good health. The chain combines TRBV5-8 with TRBJ1-1; D call uncertain. CDR3 in amino acids: CASSLERPNTEAFF. In DNA form, the CDR3 reads TGTGCCAGCAGCTTGGAACGACCGAACACTGAAGCTTTCTTT. Combining the CDR3 with reference TRBV5-8 and TRBJ1-1 gives the whole variable domain EAGVTQSPTHLIKTRGQQATLRCSPISGHTSVYWYQQALGLGLQFLLWYDEGEERNRGNFPPRFSGRQFPNYSSELNVNALELEDSALYLCASSLERPNTEAFFGQGTRLTVV.